The 31 T cell receptor beta chains presented below share a single source sample, sequenced in a study of cytotoxic CD8 clonotypes in ibrutinib-treated CLL. Produced via immunoSEQ multiplex PCR; TCRdb's table is partial and in-frame only. The table lists roughly 180,000 clones, about 80% of them singletons, with about 4.6% in the top ten. The source was PBMCs, collected after 24 months of ibrutinib treatment. Receptors were obtained from a human donor with chronic lymphocytic leukemia.

Here the CDR3 DNA reads TGTGCCAGCAGTTTGGGGACCCCTGAAGCTTTCTTT. It is translated as CASSLGTPEAFF. This chain uses TRBV28 with TRBJ1-1; a weak D match, TRBD1 (5 bases). The length of the CDR3 is 12 residues. Germline loops: CDR1 MDHEN, CDR2 SYDVKM. Trimming cost V 3 bases and J 6 bases, with 8 bases left between them.

The genes are TRBV9 and TRBJ2-1; 7 bases agree with TRBD2. Germline values: CDR1 SGDLS, CDR2 YYNGEE. The CDR3 consists of 15 residues. V dropped 0 bases and J dropped 5; count of bases not matched to a gene: 5. CDR3 sequence reads: CASSVGTAGHNEQFF. CDR3 coding DNA: TGTGCCAGCAGCGTAGGCACAGCGGGGCACAATGAGCAGTTCTTC.

By sample share, this clone is large. Different DNA sequences within this sample yield the same CDR3. V and J are TRBV5-6 and TRBJ1-1; D ambiguous. The CDR3 extends over 14 amino acids. The germline V gene has CDR1 SGHDT and CDR2 YYEEEE. Trimming took 0 bases from V and 0 from J, leaving 6 bases between them. The CDR3, as DNA: TGTGCCAGCAGCTTGGGTGGCATGAACACTGAAGCTTTCTTT. This sequence encodes CASSLGGMNTEAFF.

This clone has more than one count but fewer than ten. The chain is built from TRBV5-1 and TRBJ2-2; D ambiguous. The CDR3 is made up of 16 amino acids. The ends were cut back, 3 bases at V and 7 bases at J, with 19 bases in the middle. Germline V lookup: CDR1 SGHRS, CDR2 YFSETQ. The CDR3 nucleotides are TGCGCCAGCAGCTCAACGGCGGCTATAGAGATCGGGGAGCTGTTTTTT. Its translation: CASSSTAAIEIGELFF.

V and J are TRBV29-1 and TRBJ2-7, with 8 positions matching TRBD2. Germline CDR1 reads SQVTM; CDR2 reads ANQGSEA. V was clipped by 2 bases and J by 4 bases; unmatched bases: 10. The CDR3 has 15 residues. CDR3 DNA: TGCAGCGTTGAACTAGCGGGCCGGGTTCCGTACGAGCAGTACTTC. It codes for CSVELAGRVPYEQYF.

This clone was seen only a few times. CDR3 DNA: TGCAGCGTTGAAAGAAACAGGGAGGATGGCTACACCTTC. It yields the protein CSVERNREDGYTF. This rearrangement joins TRBV29-1 to TRBJ1-2; weak D call: TRBD1 (6 bases). From germline, CDR1 is SQVTM and CDR2 ANQGSEA. V was clipped by 2 bases and J by 6 bases, with 13 bases between them. The CDR3 runs 13 residues.

The gene calls are TRBV18 and TRBJ2-3, with TRBD1 matching 8 bases. The CDR3 contains 14 residues. V shed 3 bases and J 8 bases; nucleotides not matched to a gene: 7. Germline V lookup: CDR1 KGHSH, CDR2 LQKENI. The CDR3 sequence is CASSPEGTGTTQYF. The CDR3 nucleotides read TGTGCCAGCTCACCGGAGGGGACAGGTACTACGCAGTATTTT.

V is TRBV2 and J is TRBJ2-5, with 10 bases aligning to TRBD2. CDR1 is SNHLY and CDR2 is FYNNEI in the germline V gene. This CDR3 has 16 amino acids. With V trimmed by 2 bases and J by 13 bases, 16 bases remained unmatched. As DNA, the CDR3 is TGTGCCAGCAGTGAACGCCATGTTAGCGGGGGGACCCCCGGGTACTTC. This codes for CASSERHVSGGTPGYF.

The chain uses TRBV15 and TRBJ2-3, with 9 bases matching TRBD2. V was clipped by 8 bases and J by 5 bases; unmatched bases: 8. CDR1 LNHNV and CDR2 YYDKDF come from the germline V gene (reference sequence). The CDR3 runs 14 residues. The CDR3 nucleotides are TGTGCCACCGAGGTAGCGGGAGTGGAAGATACGCAGTATTTT. It is translated as CATEVAGVEDTQYF.

V usage is TRBV30 and J usage is TRBJ1-1, with D unresolved. Germline values: CDR1 GTSNPN, CDR2 SVGIG (reference sequence). This CDR3 has 14 amino acids. The V and J ends lost 2 bases and 5 bases respectively, with 15 bases between them. CDR3 DNA sequence: TGTGCCTGGAGTAATATGTGGGGTGGGACTGAAGCTTTCTTT. The encoded protein is CAWSNMWGGTEAFF.

The J gene is TRBJ2-1, the V gene TRBV19; 11 nucleotides line up with TRBD2. The CDR3 runs to 15 residues. J gave up 5 bases and V 1 base, and 1 base lay outside the gene matches. CDR1 LNHDA and CDR2 SQIVND come from the germline V gene (reference sequence). CDR3 DNA sequence: TGTGCCAGTAGTATAGTAGCGGGAGGGAACAATGAGCAGTTCTTC. Amino acid sequence: CASSIVAGGNNEQFF. The variable domain in full, with the rest retrieved from reference TRBV19 and TRBJ2-1, is DGGITQSPKYLFRKEGQNVTLSCEQNLNHDAMYWYRQDPGQGLRLIYYSQIVNDFQKGDIAEGYSVSREKKESFPLTVTSAQKNPTAFYLCASSIVAGGNNEQFFGPGTRLTVL.

This rearrangement joins TRBV30 to TRBJ1-3; no definite D call. The CDR3 contains 11 residues. Germline lookup yields CDR1 GTSNPN and CDR2 SVGIG (reference sequence). Trimming shortened V by 4 bases and J by 8 bases, and 9 bases separated the two germline ends. The CDR3 reads CAWNRGHTIYF. The CDR3 nucleotides read TGTGCCTGGAACCGAGGCCACACCATATATTTT.

The rearrangement joins TRBV27 to TRBJ2-1, with D maybe TRBD1 (6 bases). CDR3 length equals 14 residues. The ends were cut back, 6 bases at V and 4 bases at J, with 13 bases in the middle. Germline V gene lookup returns CDR1 MNHEY and CDR2 SMNVEV (reference sequence). The CDR3 DNA reads as TGTGCCAGCAGCCCCGGGACATCATACAATGAGCAGTTCTTC. Translated: CASSPGTSYNEQFF.

The chain employs TRBV28 and TRBJ1-2, with 8 positions matching TRBD1. The junction had 8 bases not matched to a gene; V was cut back by 3 bases and J by 5 bases. Per germline, CDR1 MDHEN and CDR2 SYDVKM. This CDR3 contains 15 residues. The CDR3 loop reads CASSLEAGGGYGYTF. CDR3 DNA: TGTGCCAGCAGTTTGGAAGCAGGGGGCGGGTATGGCTACACCTTC.

The chain carries TRBV4-3 and TRBJ1-2; D uncertain. Trimming shortened V by 5 bases and J by 8 bases, and 9 bases separated the two germline ends. Germline CDR1 LGHNA, CDR2 YSLEER. The CDR3 is 11 amino acids. CDR3: CASSGSGGYTF. In nucleotides, the CDR3 is TGCGCCAGCAGCGGTTCTGGGGGCTACACCTTC.

V is TRBV7-2 and J is TRBJ2-5; TRBD1 is a possible D gene (5 bases). The germline V and J ends were trimmed by 5 bases and 2 bases, with 12 bases remaining between them. Germline V gene sequence: CDR1 SGHTA, CDR2 FQGNSA. The CDR3 length is 14 residues. CDR3 region: CASSNYDRQETQYF. The CDR3 nucleotides are TGTGCCAGCAGCAATTATGACAGACAAGAGACCCAGTACTTC.

The table lists this clone with a few counts. The CDR3 DNA follows: TGTGCCAGCAGCTTGGTGGGGCGCGATAATTCACCCCTCCACTTT. Amino acid sequence: CASSLVGRDNSPLHF. This chain joins TRBV5-5 and TRBJ1-6, with D maybe TRBD1 (5 bases). V was shortened by 0 bases and J by 5 bases, with 9 bases between the two germline ends. This CDR3 is built from 15 residues. Germline CDR1 is SGHKS and CDR2 is YYEKEE (reference sequence).

The table lists this clone with many counts. The chain uses TRBV21-1 and TRBJ1-1; the DNA was not used to check the table's D call, TRBD1. TRBV21-1 is annotated as a pseudogene. This CDR3 comprises 14 residues. CDR3 in DNA: TGTGCCAGCAGCAAAGGACAGGCCAACACTGAAGCTTTCTTT. The encoded protein is CASSKGQANTEAFF.

J is TRBJ1-5 and V is TRBV5-1; the D is unclear. V was shortened by 2 bases and J by 7 bases, with 13 bases between the two germline ends. Germline assignment: CDR1 SGHRS and CDR2 YFSETQ. The length of the CDR3 is 14 residues. The CDR3 nucleotides are TGCGCCAGCAGCTTAGGGAGTCCGGGACAGCCCCAGCATTTT. This gives the protein CASSLGSPGQPQHF.

The chain couples TRBV29-1 to TRBJ2-3; no clear D gene. V dropped 1 base and J dropped 6 bases, with 8 bases sitting between them. Looked up from germline, CDR1 is SQVTM and CDR2 is ANQGSEA. There are 12 residues in the CDR3. The CDR3 region has the DNA TGCAGCGTTGAAGGAACCCGGGATACGCAGTATTTT. It specifies CSVEGTRDTQYF.

This chain uses TRBV7-3 with TRBJ1-5; D is perhaps TRBD1 (5 bases). The CDR3 has 14 residues. Trimming pared 4 bases from V and 7 bases from J, leaving 14 bases between. The germline CDR1 and CDR2 sequences are SGHTA and FQGTGA. DNA of the CDR3: TGTGCCAGCAGCTCGGGGCCCGGAAGGCAGCCCCAGCATTTT. Residues: CASSSGPGRQPQHF.

This clone was observed once. The V gene is TRBV28, the J gene TRBJ2-6; TRBD1 is a possible D gene (6 bases). The V and J ends lost 6 bases and 3 bases respectively, with 12 bases between them. Germline V gene lookup returns CDR1 MDHEN and CDR2 SYDVKM. The CDR3 sequence is 15 residues long. CDR3 bases: TGTGCCAGCAGCCGAGGGGGTAGTGGGGCCAACGTCCTGACTTTC. Amino acid sequence: CASSRGGSGANVLTF.

The rearrangement links TRBV6-5 to TRBJ1-3; unclear D gene. The CDR3 is made up of 15 amino acids. Trimming stripped 5 bases from V and 4 bases from J, with 15 bases between. The V gene's germline CDR1 is MNHEY and CDR2 SVGAGI. CDR3 sequence reads: CASSPWWGGGNTIYF. The DNA of the CDR3 is TGTGCCAGCAGTCCTTGGTGGGGTGGAGGAAACACCATATATTTT.

The J gene is TRBJ1-1, the V gene TRBV4-2; D is unresolved. Trimming removed 2 bases at V and 10 bases at J, with 17 bases between. The CDR3 is 14 amino acids. Germline CDR1 reads LGHNA; CDR2 reads YNFKEQ. The CDR3 region is CASSQPSVGVVAFF. The CDR3 DNA reads as TGTGCCAGCAGCCAACCTTCAGTGGGAGTCGTAGCTTTCTTT.

The genes are TRBV9 and TRBJ1-1; D unclear. The V end was cut by 0 bases, the J end by 1 base, with 10 bases between. The CDR3 runs 15 residues. Germline assignment: CDR1 SGDLS and CDR2 YYNGEE. CDR3 sequence reads: CASSVDGNPNTEAFF. The CDR3 coding sequence is TGTGCCAGCAGCGTAGATGGCAACCCGAACACTGAAGCTTTCTTT.

The rearrangement uses TRBV27 and TRBJ1-4; D is uncertain. V gave up 5 bases and J gave up 8 bases, with 12 bases separating them. This CDR3 is built from 13 residues. CDR1 is MNHEY, CDR2 SMNVEV, per germline (reference sequence). The CDR3 region has the DNA TGTGCCAGCAGTGCGGACCTTGGGGAAAAACTGTTTTTT. Translation: CASSADLGEKLFF.

The chain combines TRBV28 with TRBJ2-3, with TRBD1 as a possible D gene (6 bases). This CDR3 region has 15 residues. V was trimmed by 3 bases and J by 8 bases, leaving 18 bases between them. The germline gives CDR1 MDHEN, CDR2 SYDVKM. The CDR3 protein is CASSFPGWTETTQYF. DNA of the CDR3: TGTGCCAGCAGTTTCCCCGGATGGACAGAGACTACGCAGTATTTT.

V usage is TRBV5-1 and J usage is TRBJ2-2; 7 bases line up with TRBD2. With 0 bases clipped from V and 4 bases from J, the junction kept 6 bases outside the gene matches. This CDR3 spans 16 amino acids. CDR1 is SGHRS, CDR2 YFSETQ, per germline. In DNA, the CDR3 is TGCGCCAGCAGCTTGGTTGCGGGAGCCCCCACCGGGGAGCTGTTTTTT. Residues: CASSLVAGAPTGELFF.

The gene calls are TRBV5-1 and TRBJ2-1; 7 bases align to TRBD1. Germline V gene data show CDR1 as SGHRS and CDR2 as YFSETQ. This CDR3 comprises 16 residues. After removal of 3 bases from V and 8 bases from J, the junction contained 14 bases not matched to a gene. The DNA for the CDR3 is TGCGCCAGCAGCTATGACAGGGCCTCCCGAGGGTATGAGCAGTTCTTC. Translation gives CASSYDRASRGYEQFF.

The chain joins TRBV18 to TRBJ2-5, with 8 bases matching TRBD1. CDR3 length: 14 residues. CDR1 is KGHSH and CDR2 is LQKENI in the germline V gene. V shed 6 bases, J shed 1 base, and the junction held 4 bases outside the gene matches. The CDR3: CASSRTGRQETQYF. CDR3 nucleotide sequence: TGTGCCAGCTCGAGGACAGGGCGCCAAGAGACCCAGTACTTC. Full variable domain (missing parts from reference TRBV18 and TRBJ2-5): NAGVMQNPRHLVRRRGQEARLRCSPMKGHSHVYWYRQLPEEGLKFMVYLQKENIIDESGMPKERFSAEFPKEGPSILRIQQVVRGDSAAYFCASSRTGRQETQYFGPGTRLLVL.

The chain is built from TRBV5-1 and TRBJ2-1; D tentatively fits TRBD1 or TRBD2 (5 bases each). The V gene lost 0 bases and the J gene lost 2 bases, with 12 bases spanning the gap. CDR1 SGHRS and CDR2 YFSETQ come from the germline V gene. The CDR3 runs 16 residues. The CDR3 DNA is TGCGCCAGCAGCTTGGTGGGGACCTTACCCTACAATGAGCAGTTCTTC. Amino acids: CASSLVGTLPYNEQFF.